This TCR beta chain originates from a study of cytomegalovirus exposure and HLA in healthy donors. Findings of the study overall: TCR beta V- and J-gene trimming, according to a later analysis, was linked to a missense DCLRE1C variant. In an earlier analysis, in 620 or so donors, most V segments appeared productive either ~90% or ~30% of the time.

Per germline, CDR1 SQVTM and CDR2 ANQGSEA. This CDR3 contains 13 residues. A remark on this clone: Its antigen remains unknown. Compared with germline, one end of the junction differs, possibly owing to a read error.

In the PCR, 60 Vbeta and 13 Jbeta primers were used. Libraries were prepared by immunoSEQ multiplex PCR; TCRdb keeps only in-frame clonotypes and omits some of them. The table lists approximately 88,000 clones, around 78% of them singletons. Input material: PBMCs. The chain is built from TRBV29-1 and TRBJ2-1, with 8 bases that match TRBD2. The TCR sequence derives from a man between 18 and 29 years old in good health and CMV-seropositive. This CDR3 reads CSVEAGESNEQFF. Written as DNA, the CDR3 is TGCAGCGTGGAAGCGGGAGAGAGCAATGAGCAGTTCTTC.